This TCR beta chain came from a study of T cells after yellow fever vaccination. Study-wide results and limits: Abundant bulk-population clonotypes could contaminate the FACS-sorted repertoires. In post-booster samples, most primary-vaccination clones reappeared (about 95% CD4, roughly 90% CD8). Though weaker, the secondary response peaked faster, on day 5 versus 15.

Looked up from germline, CDR1 is DFQATT and CDR2 is SNEGSKA (reference sequence). V gave up 3 bases and J gave up 2 bases, with 8 bases separating them. The CDR3 loop spans 12 amino acids. They built TCR cDNA with 5'RACE template switching, a step that put in a universal primer site and UMIs. Each CDR3 protein gets one entry after TCRdb re-called the 5' RACE reads with MiXCR. Among hundreds of thousands of distinct CDR3 sequences listed, roughly 14% were seen once. Remarks on this clonotype: The antigen is undetermined.

The sample was PBMCs, taken on the day of the yellow fever booster vaccination. V gene TRBV20-1 combines with J gene TRBJ2-7; D is uncertain. The TCR sequence derives from a man younger than 45 who received the YFV17D yellow fever vaccine. CDR3 residues: CSARRPPYEQYF. The DNA of the CDR3 is TGCAGTGCTAGGCGCCCCCCCTACGAGCAGTACTTC.